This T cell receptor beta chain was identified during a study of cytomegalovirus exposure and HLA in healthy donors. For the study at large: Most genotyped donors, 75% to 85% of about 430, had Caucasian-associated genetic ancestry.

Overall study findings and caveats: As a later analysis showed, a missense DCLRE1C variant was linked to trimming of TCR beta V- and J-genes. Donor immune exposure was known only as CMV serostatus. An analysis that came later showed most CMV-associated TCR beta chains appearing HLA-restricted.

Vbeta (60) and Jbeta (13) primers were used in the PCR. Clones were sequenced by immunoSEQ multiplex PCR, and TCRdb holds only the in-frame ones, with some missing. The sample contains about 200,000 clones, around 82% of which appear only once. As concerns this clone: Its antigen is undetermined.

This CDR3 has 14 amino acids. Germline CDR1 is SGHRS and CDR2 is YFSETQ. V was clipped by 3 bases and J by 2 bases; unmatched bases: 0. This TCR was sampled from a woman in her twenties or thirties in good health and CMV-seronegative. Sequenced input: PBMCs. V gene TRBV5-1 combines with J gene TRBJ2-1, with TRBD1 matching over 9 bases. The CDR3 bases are TGCGCCAGCAGCTGGGACAGGGCCTACAATGAGCAGTTCTTC. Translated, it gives CASSWDRAYNEQFF.